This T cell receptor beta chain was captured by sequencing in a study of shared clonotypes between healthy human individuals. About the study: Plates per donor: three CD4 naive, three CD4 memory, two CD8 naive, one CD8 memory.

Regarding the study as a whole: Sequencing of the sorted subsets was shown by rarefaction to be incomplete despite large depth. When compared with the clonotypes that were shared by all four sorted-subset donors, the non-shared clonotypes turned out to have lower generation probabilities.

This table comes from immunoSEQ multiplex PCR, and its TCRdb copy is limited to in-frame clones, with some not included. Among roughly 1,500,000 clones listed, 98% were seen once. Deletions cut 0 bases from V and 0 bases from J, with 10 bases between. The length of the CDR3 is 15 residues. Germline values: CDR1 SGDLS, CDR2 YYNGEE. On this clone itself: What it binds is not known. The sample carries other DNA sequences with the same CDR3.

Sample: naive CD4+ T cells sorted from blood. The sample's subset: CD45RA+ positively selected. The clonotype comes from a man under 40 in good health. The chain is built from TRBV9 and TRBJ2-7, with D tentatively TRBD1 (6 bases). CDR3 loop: CASSVGADSSYEQYF. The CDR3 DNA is TGTGCCAGCAGCGTAGGCGCGGACAGCTCCTACGAGCAGTACTTC.